These 31 T cell receptor beta chains were all obtained from the same sample, sequenced in a study of T cells after yellow fever vaccination (dated by TCRdb to between 2018 and 2021). The library was obtained by 5' RACE. Sequencing instrument: Illumina NovaSeq 6000. TCRdb itself trimmed the public reads at Q25 with fastp, ran MiXCR and retained productive beta chains. One record per CDR3 amino acid sequence lists the most common genes and DNA. In this sample the table shows around 310,000 distinct CDR3 sequences, more than 3% of which occur a single time. The ten largest clones represent about 20% of the sample. The meaning of the sample's treatment or condition label: live attenuated yellow fever vaccine strain. The sequenced sample was PBMCs, obtained on the day of the yellow fever booster vaccination. Receptors originate from a young man who received the YFV17D yellow fever vaccine.

In its sample, this clonotype was seen many times. The rearrangement joins TRBV5-1 to TRBJ2-5; perhaps D is TRBD1 or TRBD2 (6 bases each). The germline V gene encodes CDR1 SGHRS and CDR2 YFSETQ. The CDR3 has 16 residues. Trimming cost V 1 base and J 5 bases, with 18 bases left between them. CDR3 in amino acids: CASSLTTQRGGETQYF. CDR3 nucleotide sequence: TGCGCCAGCAGCTTGACGACTCAGCGAGGGGGGGAGACCCAGTACTTC.

This chain uses TRBV12-2 with TRBJ2-7; the table assigns TRBD1, which was not confirmed against the DNA. TRBV12-2 is designated a pseudogene. The CDR3 covers 11 residues. CDR3 sequence reads: CASDQPGEQYF. Written as DNA, the CDR3 is TGTGCAAGTGATCAGCCGGGGGAGCAGTACTTC.

This clonotype came up many times. The J gene is TRBJ2-2, the V gene TRBV7-2; D is undetermined. V gave up 2 bases and J gave up 7 bases, with 5 bases separating them. Germline V gene sequence: CDR1 SGHTA, CDR2 FQGNSA. The CDR3 sequence is 12 residues long. CDR3 loop: CASSLTYGELFF. The CDR3 DNA sequence: TGTGCCAGCAGCTTAACGTACGGGGAGCTGTTTTTT.

This chain uses TRBV18 with TRBJ1-1; tentative D call: TRBD1 (6 bases). This CDR3 has 16 residues. With 0 bases removed from V and 0 bases from J, the gap between germline ends came to 11 bases. Germline CDR1 reads KGHSH; CDR2 reads LQKENI. The CDR3 bases are TGTGCCAGCTCACCACCTTCGAGGGGGGTGAACACTGAAGCTTTCTTT. Translating gives CASSPPSRGVNTEAFF.

This clonotype was seen repeatedly, ten times or more. The gene calls are TRBV20-1 and TRBJ2-7; 7 bases align to TRBD1. The CDR3 is 13 amino acids. V dropped 6 bases and J dropped 2; count of bases not matched to a gene: 7. Germline V gene data show CDR1 as DFQATT and CDR2 as SNEGSKA (reference sequence). Written as DNA, the CDR3 is TGCAGTGCCCGACAGGGTTGGGCCTACGAGCAGTACGTC. Protein: CSARQGWAYEQYV.

This clonotype was seen a handful of times. The rearrangement links TRBV10-1 to TRBJ2-7, with a possible D match to TRBD1 (6 bases). Trimming took off 9 bases at V and 4 bases at J, with 13 bases between the two ends. This CDR3 comprises 12 residues. Germline CDR1 is WNHNN and CDR2 is SYGVQD (reference sequence). CDR3 residues: CARSDSDYEQYV. The DNA for the CDR3 is TGCGCCAGGTCGGACAGTGATTACGAGCAGTACGTC.

This clonotype showed up many times. V usage is TRBV5-1 and J usage is TRBJ2-7; 8 positions agree with TRBD2. The trim removed 2 bases at V and 0 bases at J, leaving 7 bases unmatched. The CDR3 runs to 16 residues. The germline gives CDR1 SGHRS, CDR2 YFSETQ. The CDR3, as DNA: TGCGCCAGCAGCTTTATCGTGAGCGGGAGCTCCTACGAGCAGTACTTC. It encodes CASSFIVSGSSYEQYF.

The V call is TRBV25-1, the J call TRBJ2-7; 7 bases are a match to TRBD1. The germline V gene encodes CDR1 MGHDK and CDR2 SYGVNS. The CDR3 spans 13 residues. V lost 4 bases and J lost 2; bases outside the gene matches: 2. CDR3 nucleotide sequence: TGTGCCAGCAGTGGAGACAGGGCCTACGAGCAGTACGTC. Translated: CASSGDRAYEQYV.

This clonotype was counted at least ten times. The J gene is TRBJ1-2, the V gene TRBV7-9; no clear D. V gave up 4 bases and J gave up 1 base, with 10 bases separating them. CDR1 is SEHNR and CDR2 is FQNEAQ in the germline V gene (reference sequence). This CDR3 is 14 amino acids long. CDR3 DNA: TGTGCCAGCAGCTACGGCAGCCTTAACTATGGCTACACCTTC. This translates into CASSYGSLNYGYTF. The entire variable domain, with the rest obtained from reference TRBV7-9 and TRBJ1-2, is as follows: DTGVSQNPRHKITKRGQNVTFRCDPISEHNRLYWYRQTLGQGPEFLTYFQNEAQLEKSRLLSDRFSAERPKGSFSTLEIQRTEQGDSAMYLCASSYGSLNYGYTFGSGTRLTVV.

This chain joins TRBV7-2 and TRBJ2-7, with D possibly TRBD2 on 6 matching bases. CDR1 and CDR2 from the germline V gene are SGHTA and FQGNSA. Trimming took 2 bases from V and 3 from J, leaving 11 bases between them. This CDR3 has 14 residues. CDR3 protein: CASSLHQGLYEQYF. The CDR3 DNA reads as TGTGCCAGCAGCTTACATCAGGGACTCTACGAGCAGTACTTC. Combining the CDR3 with reference TRBV7-2 and TRBJ2-7 gives the whole variable domain GAGVSQSPSNKVTEKGKDVELRCDPISGHTALYWYRQSLGQGLEFLIYFQGNSAPDKSGLPSDRFSAERTGGSVSTLTIQRTQQEDSAVYLCASSLHQGLYEQYFGPGTRLTVT.

This chain links TRBV20-1 with TRBJ1-2, with 11 nucleotides matching TRBD1. This CDR3 contains 14 residues. Unmatched junction bases numbered 2, after V lost 1 base and J lost 4 bases. Germline V gene lookup returns CDR1 DFQATT and CDR2 SNEGSKA (reference sequence). The CDR3 loop is CSARGDRGTYGYTF. As DNA, the CDR3 is TGCAGTGCTAGAGGGGACAGGGGGACCTATGGCTACACCTTC.

This clonotype appeared many times. The CDR3 DNA is TGTGCCAGCAATAACAGGGGAAAGGGAGCTGAAGCTTTCTTT. It codes for CASNNRGKGAEAFF. The gene calls are TRBV6-5 and TRBJ1-1; 7 bases line up with TRBD1. V trimming: 7 bases; J trimming: 6 bases; junction bases outside the gene matches: 11. This CDR3 has 14 residues. Germline CDR1 is MNHEY and CDR2 is SVGAGI.

This clonotype was picked up a small number of times. This rearrangement joins TRBV4-3 to TRBJ2-3; tentatively, D is TRBD1 (6 bases). Germline CDR1 and CDR2: LGHNA and YSLEER. Trimming left V 3 bases short and J 3 bases short, with 13 bases between. The CDR3 has 15 residues. DNA for the CDR3: TGCGCCAGCAGCCACTTGGGGGCTGGGACAGATACGCAGTATTTT. Translated, it gives CASSHLGAGTDTQYF.

This clonotype was recorded at least ten times. The V gene is TRBV9, the J gene TRBJ1-4; D unresolved. CDR1 is SGDLS, CDR2 YYNGEE, per germline. The CDR3 has 16 residues. The V end lost 4 bases, the J end lost 1 base, and 14 bases lay between the germline ends. CDR3: CASSPQYGETNEKLFF. In DNA form, the CDR3 reads TGTGCCAGCAGCCCTCAATACGGAGAAACTAATGAAAAACTGTTTTTT.

In this sample, this clonotype turned up many times. This rearrangement joins TRBV12-3 or TRBV12-4 to TRBJ2-6, with D uncertain. V was cut by 3 bases and J by 1 base, with 4 bases left in between. This CDR3 has 14 amino acids. The CDR3 bases are TGTGCCAGCAGTTTCGAATCTGGGGCCAACGTCCTGACTTTC. Translated: CASSFESGANVLTF.

V and J are TRBV7-2 and TRBJ2-5; 7 bases fit TRBD1. The junction had 8 bases not matched to a gene; V was cut back by 4 bases and J by 6 bases. The CDR3 totals 14 residues. The germline V gene has CDR1 SGHTA and CDR2 FQGNSA. The CDR3 nucleotides are TGTGCCAGCAGCTCCCTCTTTAGGGGGCAGACCCAGTACTTC. Protein: CASSSLFRGQTQYF.

This clonotype was recorded at least ten times. The rearrangement uses TRBV7-2 and TRBJ2-1; tentative D call: TRBD1 (5 bases). Per the germline V gene, CDR1 is SGHTA and CDR2 is FQGNSA. V lost 5 bases to trimming and J lost 7 bases, with 9 bases between them. This CDR3 is built from 12 residues. The CDR3 region has the DNA TGTGCCAGCAGCCAAGCAGGGAATGAGCAGTTCTTC. This sequence encodes CASSQAGNEQFF.

At least ten counts were recorded for this clonotype. The V gene is TRBV7-9, the J gene TRBJ1-6; D gene unclear. Trimming took off 1 base at V and 11 bases at J, with 9 bases between the two ends. The CDR3 sequence is 13 residues long. Germline lookup yields CDR1 SEHNR and CDR2 FQNEAQ (reference sequence). The CDR3 loop is CASSLDGEAPLHF. The CDR3 DNA is TGTGCCAGCAGCTTAGACGGGGAGGCACCCCTCCACTTT.

This clonotype was recorded many times. The genes are TRBV27 and TRBJ2-4, with D tentatively TRBD2 (5 bases). Germline CDR1 and CDR2: MNHEY and SMNVEV (reference sequence). The CDR3 extends over 14 amino acids. V shed 6 bases and J shed 1 base, with 10 bases lying between them. CDR3 coding DNA: TGTGCCAGCAGGAGGGCTTCGGCCAAAAACATTCAGTACTTC. This encodes CASRRASAKNIQYF.

This clonotype has more than one count but fewer than ten. This chain connects TRBV7-2 to TRBJ1-6; D uncertain. Trimming stripped 4 bases from V and 12 bases from J, with 16 bases between. Germline CDR1 is SGHTA and CDR2 is FQGNSA. CDR3 size: 14 residues. CDR3 residues: CASSSPPFLVPLHF. As DNA, the CDR3 is TGTGCCAGCAGCTCCCCTCCTTTTTTAGTACCCCTCCACTTT.

This clonotype was counted many times. This chain links TRBV12-3 or TRBV12-4 with TRBJ2-3; D may be TRBD1 (6 bases). The CDR3 has 13 amino acids. With 5 bases removed from V and 5 bases from J, the gap between germline ends came to 11 bases. As DNA, the CDR3 is TGTGCCAGCAGTATAGGACAGCTAGATACGCAGTATTTT. Translation: CASSIGQLDTQYF.

This clonotype was detected many times. The chain has TRBV7-2 and TRBJ2-1; 10 bases map to TRBD2. V lost 3 bases, J lost 9 bases, and 11 bases stayed unmatched. Germline V gene lookup returns CDR1 SGHTA and CDR2 FQGNSA. This CDR3 has 16 amino acids. The CDR3 DNA reads as TGTGCCAGCAGCTTCACTAGCGGGGCCGGGTGGTCTGAGCAGTTCTTC. Protein sequence: CASSFTSGAGWSEQFF.

This clonotype was seen repeatedly, ten times or more. The chain couples TRBV15 to TRBJ2-2; 8 bases are shared with TRBD1. V was pared by 4 bases and J by 1 base, with 2 bases of the junction left unmatched. The germline V gene has CDR1 LNHNV and CDR2 YYDKDF (reference sequence). This CDR3 is built from 15 residues. The CDR3 sequence is CATSKGQGNTGELFF. CDR3 in DNA: TGTGCCACCAGCAAAGGACAGGGGAACACCGGGGAGCTGTTTTTT.

This clonotype was observed a handful of times. This chain uses TRBV28 with TRBJ2-7; tentative D call: TRBD2 (5 bases). V was cut by 6 bases and J by 4 bases, with 13 bases left in between. This CDR3 has 13 amino acids. Per the germline V gene, CDR1 is MDHEN and CDR2 is SYDVKM. In DNA form, the CDR3 reads TGTGCCAGCAGAGATACGACGGGGTACGAGCAGTACGTC. This encodes CASRDTTGYEQYV.

Only a few counts were recorded for this clonotype. The chain's CDR3 is CASSYPDSRMNTEAFF. The DNA of the CDR3 is TGTGCCAGCAGTTACCCGGACAGTCGGATGAACACTGAAGCTTTCTTT. The rearrangement uses TRBV6-6 and TRBJ1-1, with D tentatively TRBD1 (6 bases). V was shortened by 2 bases and J by 0 bases, with 13 bases between the two germline ends. Germline CDR1 is MNHNY and CDR2 is SVGAGI (reference sequence). CDR3 length: 16 amino acids.

This clonotype was counted at least ten times. The chain uses TRBV7-8 and TRBJ2-1; a possible D gene is TRBD1 (5 bases). The CDR3 loop spans 15 amino acids. V lost 0 bases to trimming and J lost 5 bases, with 11 bases between them. Per germline, CDR1 SGHVS and CDR2 FQNEAQ. The CDR3 coding sequence is TGTGCCAGCAGCTTAGCGGGCAGGGCTAACAATGAGCAGTTCTTC. Its protein product is CASSLAGRANNEQFF.

The chain recombines TRBV24-1 with TRBJ2-5, with D maybe TRBD2 (6 bases). Germline V gene sequence: CDR1 KGHDR, CDR2 SFDVKD. The CDR3 has 15 residues. V was trimmed by 3 bases and J by 7 bases, leaving 17 bases between them. CDR3 residues: CATSDPGTPVGTQYF. The CDR3 coding sequence is TGTGCCACCAGTGATCCGGGGACTCCGGTAGGGACCCAGTACTTC.

This clonotype was counted many times. The CDR3 protein is CASNYRGLGTEAFF. The CDR3 DNA reads as TGTGCCAGCAACTACAGGGGCCTGGGCACTGAAGCTTTCTTT. The chain recombines TRBV7-2 with TRBJ1-1; TRBD1 matches 7 bases. V lost 7 bases and J lost 4; bases outside the gene matches: 9. Germline values: CDR1 SGHTA, CDR2 FQGNSA. There are 14 residues in the CDR3.

This clonotype was detected many times. V and J are TRBV12-3 or TRBV12-4 and TRBJ2-7; 10 bases are a match to TRBD1. V lost 2 bases to trimming and J lost 0 bases; unmatched junction nucleotides: 10. The CDR3 spans 18 residues. The CDR3 loop reads CASSLIPGQGPSSYEQYV. CDR3 nucleotide sequence: TGTGCCAGCAGTTTAATCCCGGGACAGGGGCCGAGCTCCTACGAGCAGTACGTC.

In this sample, this clonotype turned up many times. The rearrangement joins TRBV29-1 to TRBJ2-7; a possible D gene is TRBD2 (5 bases). CDR1 is SQVTM and CDR2 is ANQGSEA in the germline V gene. The germline V and J ends were trimmed by 0 bases and 9 bases, with 9 bases remaining between them. The CDR3 is 11 residues long. CDR3 protein: CSVEDREGQYV. For the CDR3, the DNA is TGCAGCGTTGAAGATCGCGAGGGGCAGTACGTC.

This clonotype was seen a handful of times. The gene calls are TRBV29-1 and TRBJ2-1, with TRBD2 identical over 10 bases. Germline V gene lookup returns CDR1 SQVTM and CDR2 ANQGSEA. The CDR3 is made up of 11 amino acids. The CDR3 bases are TGCATCGTGCTAGCGGGGGCTGAGCAGTTCTTC. Its protein product is CIVLAGAEQFF.